This T cell receptor (beta chain) was sequenced during a study of blood T cell repertoires in COVID-19. Generated by immunoSEQ multiplex PCR, the TCRdb table keeps only in-frame clones and is missing some. The data contain 110,000 or so clones, approximately 79% of them singletons. CDR1 and CDR2 (germline): SEHNR, FQNEAQ (reference sequence). The CDR3 sequence is 14 residues long. V lost 1 base to trimming and J lost 5 bases, with 11 bases between them. The sequenced material came from peripheral blood. The sequence was obtained from a man aged 50-60 years with acute or convalescent COVID-19. The chain has TRBV7-9 and TRBJ1-1; weak D call: TRBD1 (5 bases). The CDR3 DNA reads as TGTGCCAGCAGCTTAGATGCAGGGAAGACTGAAGCTTTCTTT. It specifies CASSLDAGKTEAFF. Full variable domain (remainder filled in from reference TRBV7-9 and TRBJ1-1): DTGVSQNPRHKITKRGQNVTFRCDPISEHNRLYWYRQTLGQGPEFLTYFQNEAQLEKSRLLSDRFSAERPKGSFSTLEIQRTEQGDSAMYLCASSLDAGKTEAFFGQGTRLTVV.